One sample yielded the 20 T cell receptor beta chains listed below, sequenced in a study of T cell repertoires in cytomegalovirus infection. TCRdb processed the reads anew with MiXCR; each CDR3 protein has one entry. The data show fewer than 250,000 distinct CDR3 sequences, with over 9% seen just once and 1.6% held by the top ten. Material for sequencing was PBMCs. These receptors were collected from a human donor in good health (CMV status not recorded). Some clones in this sample may be carry-over from other donors' samples.

There are a few counts of this clonotype. The chain recombines TRBV6-2 or TRBV6-3 with TRBJ2-5; D may be TRBD1 (6 bases). Trimming cost V 6 bases and J 0 bases, with 11 bases left between them. The V gene's germline CDR1 is MNHEY and CDR2 SVGEGT. The CDR3 contains 14 residues. The CDR3: CASRLQGNQETQYF. The CDR3 nucleotides read TGTGCCAGCAGATTACAGGGAAACCAAGAGACCCAGTACTTC.

This clonotype was detected only a few times. The chain couples TRBV10-3 to TRBJ2-1; TRBD2 agrees at 9 bases. The V gene's germline CDR1 is ENHRY and CDR2 SYGVKD. The ends lost 6 bases at V and 7 bases at J; junction bases unmatched: 7. The CDR3 sequence is 14 residues long. CDR3 residues: CAIRLAGEVNEQFF. The CDR3 DNA sequence: TGTGCCATCAGATTAGCGGGGGAGGTGAATGAGCAGTTCTTC.

The chain uses TRBV7-3 and TRBJ2-2; 10 bases agree with TRBD2. Germline V CDR1 and CDR2: SGHTA, FQGTGA. CDR3 length equals 14 residues. The junction had 8 bases not matched to a gene; V was cut back by 10 bases and J by 6 bases. CDR3 loop: CATSGGVGAGELFF. The CDR3 DNA is TGTGCCACTAGCGGGGGCGTAGGTGCCGGGGAGCTGTTTTTT.

This clonotype was recorded many times. The chain has TRBV7-9 and TRBJ1-1, with 7 bases aligning to TRBD1. Germline trimming cut 1 base from V and 0 bases from J; bases unmatched to any gene: 5. This CDR3 is built from 16 residues. CDR1 and CDR2 from the germline V gene are SEHNR and FQNEAQ (reference sequence). CDR3 sequence (DNA): TGTGCCAGCAGCTTAGACAGGACAGGCCTGAACACTGAAGCTTTCTTT. This encodes CASSLDRTGLNTEAFF.

J is TRBJ2-2 and V is TRBV2; tentatively, D is TRBD1 (6 bases). Per the germline V gene, CDR1 is SNHLY and CDR2 is FYNNEI. The germline V and J ends were trimmed by 6 bases and 0 bases, with 11 bases remaining between them. The CDR3 consists of 15 residues. DNA of the CDR3: TGTGCCAGCAGGGAACAGGGAACGAACACCGGGGAGCTGTTTTTT. Amino acid sequence: CASREQGTNTGELFF.

This clonotype was detected only a few times. This CDR3 reads CSVVFGLAGSADTQYF. The CDR3 DNA follows: TGCAGCGTTGTGTTCGGGCTAGCGGGCAGCGCAGATACGCAGTATTTT. The chain joins TRBV29-1 to TRBJ2-3, with 8 bases lining up with TRBD2. The CDR3 length is 16 residues. The ends lost 4 bases at V and 4 bases at J; junction bases unmatched: 13. Germline lookup yields CDR1 SQVTM and CDR2 ANQGSEA.

The V gene is TRBV29-1, the J gene TRBJ1-4; D unresolved. The CDR3 sequence is 13 residues long. The V end was cut by 7 bases, the J end by 0 bases, with 9 bases between. CDR1 and CDR2 from the germline V gene are SQVTM and ANQGSEA. CDR3 residues: CSARTPTNEKLFF. The CDR3, as DNA: TGCAGCGCCCGAACCCCAACTAATGAAAAACTGTTTTTT.

This chain connects TRBV5-1 to TRBJ2-3, with 11 bases fitting TRBD2. Germline lookup yields CDR1 SGHRS and CDR2 YFSETQ. With V trimmed by 0 bases and J by 6 bases, 3 bases remained unmatched. CDR3 length: 15 residues. CDR3 region: CASSLASGRSDTQYF. DNA for the CDR3: TGCGCCAGCAGCTTGGCTAGCGGGAGGTCCGATACGCAGTATTTT.

This clonotype has just a few counts. The V gene is TRBV6-6, the J gene TRBJ1-2; D is undetermined. The CDR3 contains 14 residues. Per the germline V gene, CDR1 is MNHNY and CDR2 is SVGAGI (reference sequence). Between the trimmed V and J ends, which lost 7 bases and 0 bases, there was a span of 12 bases. The CDR3 region has the DNA TGTGCCAGCATCTCGGGAACCGCTAACTATGGCTACACCTTC. It codes for CASISGTANYGYTF.

There are many counts of this clonotype. DNA for the CDR3: TGTGCCAGCGGAGACGCTTCACCCCTCCACTTT. Translation: CASGDASPLHF. V and J are TRBV28 and TRBJ1-6; no definite D call. Trimming cost V 8 bases and J 9 bases, with 8 bases left between them. The CDR3 covers 11 residues. Germline V gives CDR1 MDHEN, CDR2 SYDVKM.

V and J are TRBV12-3 or TRBV12-4 and TRBJ1-5; perhaps TRBD1 as D (6 bases). The ends were cut back, 6 bases at V and 6 bases at J, with 21 bases in the middle. The CDR3 has 16 residues. The CDR3 coding sequence is TGTGCCAGCAGCTCACTTTGGGGGGCGGGCGGTCAGCCCCAGCATTTT. Its translation is CASSSLWGAGGQPQHF.

This clonotype occurred many times. This rearrangement joins TRBV19 to TRBJ1-4, with unresolved D. The CDR3 totals 13 residues. Germline V gene data show CDR1 as LNHDA and CDR2 as SQIVND (reference sequence). Trimming left V 1 base short and J 16 bases short, with 16 bases between. Here the CDR3 reads CASSIASGIGSFF. As DNA, the CDR3 is TGTGCCAGTAGTATAGCCTCGGGAATTGGTTCGTTTTTT.

The V gene is TRBV9, the J gene TRBJ2-1; the D gene is possibly TRBD2 (5 bases). Germline loops: CDR1 SGDLS, CDR2 YYNGEE. This CDR3 has 16 amino acids. With 0 bases removed from V and 6 bases from J, the gap between germline ends came to 16 bases. The CDR3 DNA follows: TGTGCCAGCAGCGTAGCGAAATGGGAGAGGGTCAATGAGCAGTTCTTC. Its translation is CASSVAKWERVNEQFF.

This clonotype has only a few counts. The chain employs TRBV4-2 and TRBJ2-7; 10 nucleotides align to TRBD2. Germline CDR1 LGHNA, CDR2 YNFKEQ. This CDR3 comprises 18 residues. V gave up 1 base and J gave up 1 base; unmatched junction bases: 10. DNA of the CDR3: TGTGCCAGCAGCCAAGTTTTCGGAGCGGGAGGGAGGTCCTACGAGCAGTACTTC. The encoded protein is CASSQVFGAGGRSYEQYF.

This clonotype was seen ten or more times. This rearrangement joins TRBV7-9 to TRBJ2-3; the D gene is possibly TRBD2 (5 bases). Trimming cost V 4 bases and J 6 bases, with 20 bases left between them. This CDR3 contains 16 residues. CDR1 SEHNR and CDR2 FQNEAQ come from the germline V gene (reference sequence). CDR3 coding DNA: TGTGCCAGCAGCTCCCTGAGCGGCCTTCGACCCGATACGCAGTATTTT. Its protein product is CASSSLSGLRPDTQYF. The complete variable domain, with remaining parts taken from reference TRBV7-9 and TRBJ2-3, reads DTGVSQNPRHKITKRGQNVTFRCDPISEHNRLYWYRQTLGQGPEFLTYFQNEAQLEKSRLLSDRFSAERPKGSFSTLEIQRTEQGDSAMYLCASSSLSGLRPDTQYFGPGTRLTVL.

In the case of this clonotype: A much larger clone lies a single base off, so this may be a read error. The V call is TRBV7-2, the J call TRBJ2-7; 8 nucleotides align to TRBD2. Per the germline V gene, CDR1 is SGHTA and CDR2 is FQGNSA. The CDR3 contains 15 residues. The CDR3 bases are TGTGCCAGCAGCCCTCGGGGGGGCTACTACTACGAGCGGTACTTC. Residues: CASSPRGGYYYERYF.

This rearrangement joins TRBV29-1 to TRBJ2-4; perhaps D is TRBD1 or TRBD2 (7 bases each). Trimming removed 7 bases at V and 7 bases at J, with 20 bases between. This CDR3 comprises 14 residues. In germline, CDR1 is SQVTM, CDR2 ANQGSEA. The CDR3 region is CSARRSGGANIQYF. The CDR3 bases are TGCAGCGCCCGAAGGTCAGGGGGGGCCAACATTCAGTACTTC.

This clonotype was observed many times. J is TRBJ2-5 and V is TRBV7-2; D may match TRBD1 or TRBD2 (7 bases each). Trimming stripped 5 bases from V and 2 bases from J, with 18 bases between. Germline V gives CDR1 SGHTA, CDR2 FQGNSA. This CDR3 region has 16 residues. The CDR3 reads CASSRQGGALQETQYF. The DNA of the CDR3 is TGTGCCAGCAGCCGCCAGGGGGGGGCTTTGCAAGAGACCCAGTACTTC.

This clonotype occurred many times. The V gene is TRBV28, the J gene TRBJ2-7; the D gene is possibly TRBD1 (5 bases). Germline lookup yields CDR1 MDHEN and CDR2 SYDVKM. The CDR3 length is 13 residues. V lost 5 bases to trimming and J lost 2 bases, with 10 bases between them. The CDR3 loop is CASSRGQPYEQYF. DNA for the CDR3: TGTGCCAGCAGTCGAGGACAACCCTACGAGCAGTACTTC.

The table lists this clonotype with many counts. The chain recombines TRBV7-4 with TRBJ2-1, with 8 bases matching TRBD1. After removal of 4 bases from V and 8 bases from J, the junction contained 16 bases not matched to a gene. The CDR3 runs to 17 residues. Germline assignment: CDR1 SGHVT and CDR2 SQSDAQ. CDR3 in DNA: TGTGCCAGCAGCTCCAACAGGGACAGGAGTCTCTCGGATGAGCAGTTCTTC. Protein: CASSSNRDRSLSDEQFF. The full variable domain, with the rest looked up from reference TRBV7-4 and TRBJ2-1, is GAGVSQSPRYKVAKRGRDVALRCDSISGHVTLYWYRQTLGQGSEVLTYSQSDAQRDKSGRPSGRFSAERPERSVSTLKIQRTEQGDSAVYLCASSSNRDRSLSDEQFFGPGTRLTVL.